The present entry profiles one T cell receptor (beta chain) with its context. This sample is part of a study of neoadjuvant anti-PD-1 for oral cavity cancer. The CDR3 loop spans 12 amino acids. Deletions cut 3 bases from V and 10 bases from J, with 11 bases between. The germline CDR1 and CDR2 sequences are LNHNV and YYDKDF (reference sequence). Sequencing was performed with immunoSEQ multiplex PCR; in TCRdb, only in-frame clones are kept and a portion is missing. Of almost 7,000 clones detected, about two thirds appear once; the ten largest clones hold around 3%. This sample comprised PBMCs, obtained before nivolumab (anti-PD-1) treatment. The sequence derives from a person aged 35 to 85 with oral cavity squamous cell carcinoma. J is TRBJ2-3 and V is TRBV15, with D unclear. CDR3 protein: CATSRDRAAQYF. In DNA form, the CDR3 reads TGTGCCACCAGCAGGGATCGGGCTGCGCAGTATTTT.